Listed below are T cell receptor beta chains from one sample, sequenced in a study of T cells in Graves' hyperthyroidism and ophthalmopathy. TCRdb ran MiXCR on the multiplex PCR reads and lists one entry per CDR3 protein. The sample has over 300,000 distinct CDR3 sequences, roughly 13% seen once. The sequenced sample consisted of blood. The receptors come from a woman aged 60 to 75 with Graves' hyperthyroidism. The CDR3 runs from the conserved cysteine through the conserved F or W. The order of the fields is clone size, D gene, J gene, V gene, CDR3 protein, CDR3 DNA. D genes are given only for firm matches. Clone size is given for some rows only: seen once, a few or many times, or a class if the clone is expanded.

-,-,TRBJ2-7,TRBV3-1,CASSQDAGNPYEQYF,TGTGCCAGCAGCCAAGATGCGGGGAACCCCTACGAGCAGTACTTC
few,TRBD2,TRBJ2-3,TRBV5-4,CASSPTSGTADTQYF,TGTGCCAGCAGCCCGACTAGCGGGACGGCAGATACGCAGTATTTT
many,-,TRBJ2-1,TRBV7-2,CASSLTRGKDEQFF,TGTGCCAGCAGCTTAACTCGCGGGAAGGATGAGCAGTTCTTC
few,TRBD1,TRBJ1-2,TRBV14,CASSQLGQDPNYGYTF,TGTGCCAGCAGCCAGCTGGGACAGGATCCTAACTATGGCTACACCTTC
many,-,TRBJ1-2,TRBV3-1,CASSQAGINYGYTF,TGTGCCAGCAGCCAAGCAGGGATAAACTATGGCTACACCTTC
many,-,TRBJ2-7,TRBV7-2,CASSSSESYEQYF,TGTGCCAGCAGCTCCTCGGAATCGTACGAGCAGTACTTC
many,TRBD1,TRBJ1-2,TRBV20-1,CSARSLGPGRDRDGSNYGYTF,TGCAGTGCTAGATCCCTTGGCCCAGGACGGGACAGGGACGGATCTAACTATGGCTACACCTTC
-,-,TRBJ2-5,TRBV19,CASSLQPGPGETQYF,TGTGCCAGTAGCCTCCAACCGGGCCCCGGGGAGACCCAGTACTTC
many,TRBD1,TRBJ2-7,TRBV2,CASMPGQGREQYF,TGTGCCAGCATGCCGGGACAGGGACGCGAGCAGTACTTC
many,TRBD1,TRBJ1-2,TRBV5-6,CASSIGGHRGLGYTF,TGTGCCAGCAGCATTGGTGGACACAGGGGGCTAGGCTACACCTTC
many,TRBD1,TRBJ1-5,TRBV7-2,CASSFRGGDNQPQHF,TGTGCCAGCAGCTTTCGAGGGGGCGACAATCAGCCCCAGCATTTT
many,TRBD1,TRBJ2-1,TRBV24-1,CATSDFPGQGKNEQFF,TGTGCCACCAGTGATTTTCCGGGACAGGGGAAGAATGAGCAGTTCTTC
-,TRBD1,TRBJ1-6,TRBV27,CASSDRGGSPLHF,TGTGCCAGCAGTGACAGGGGAGGCTCACCCCTCCACTTT
many,TRBD1,TRBJ1-1,TRBV6-5,CASSYRGTVNTEAFF,TGTGCCAGCAGTTACCGCGGGACAGTGAACACTGAAGCTTTCTTT
many,TRBD1,TRBJ2-5,TRBV29-1,CSVDTGGETQYF,TGCAGCGTGGATACAGGGGGAGAGACCCAGTACTTC
many,-,TRBJ1-6,TRBV19,CASSPGVLNSPLHF,TGTGCCAGTAGTCCGGGCGTCCTGAATTCACCCCTCCACTTT
-,TRBD1,TRBJ2-2,TRBV20-1,CSASLQGGNTGELFF,TGCAGTGCTAGTCTACAGGGGGGAAACACCGGGGAGCTGTTTTTT
many,-,TRBJ2-7,TRBV14,CASSVGSSYEQYF,TGTGCCAGCAGCGTGGGGAGCTCCTACGAGCAGTACTTC
-,-,TRBJ2-7,TRBV27,CASREGIFGEQYF,TGTGCCAGCAGGGAAGGGATTTTCGGCGAGCAGTACTTC
-,-,TRBJ2-1,TRBV5-1,CASSLGTQGEQFF,TGCGCCAGCAGCTTGGGGACCCAAGGCGAGCAGTTCTTC
once,TRBD2,TRBJ2-3,TRBV12-3/TRBV12-4,CARSLAGGGTDTQYF,TGTGCCCGCAGTTTAGCGGGAGGGGGCACAGATACGCAGTATTTT
many,TRBD1,TRBJ2-7,TRBV11-2,CASRRPGQDIYEQYF,TGTGCCAGCAGACGCCCGGGACAGGACATTTACGAGCAGTACTTC
-,TRBD2,TRBJ2-1,TRBV9,CASSVPLGLAGAIDEQFF,TGTGCCAGCAGCGTACCACTGGGACTAGCGGGAGCGATCGATGAGCAGTTCTTC
many,TRBD2,TRBJ2-2,TRBV28,CASSLWAGEPNTGELFF,TGTGCCAGCAGTTTATGGGCGGGAGAACCGAACACCGGGGAGCTGTTTTTT
many,-,TRBJ1-2,TRBV2,CASRVQDIDGYTF,TGTGCCAGCAGGGTGCAGGATATAGATGGCTACACCTTC
many,-,TRBJ2-7,TRBV2,CASSESGAAYEQYF,TGTGCCAGCAGTGAATCGGGCGCGGCCTACGAGCAGTACTTC
many,-,TRBJ2-7,TRBV29-1,CSVEVTGEEEYEQYF,TGCAGCGTTGAAGTTACCGGGGAAGAGGAGTACGAGCAGTACTTC
many,-,TRBJ1-5,TRBV20-1,CSARKGDQPQHF,TGCAGTGCTAGAAAAGGTGATCAGCCCCAGCATTTT
-,-,TRBJ1-6,TRBV28,CASSPQNSPLHF,TGTGCCAGCAGCCCACAGAATTCACCCCTCCACTTT
few,TRBD2,TRBJ2-5,TRBV5-1,CASSLVGGSLETQYF,TGCGCCAGCAGCTTGGTAGGCGGGAGTTTGGAGACCCAGTACTTC
many,-,TRBJ1-5,TRBV28,CASSLWTAGQPQHF,TGTGCCAGCAGTTTATGGACGGCGGGGCAGCCCCAGCATTTT
few,-,TRBJ2-1,TRBV11-3,CASSQGTGAANYNEQFF,TGTGCCAGCAGCCAAGGTACAGGAGCGGCAAACTACAATGAGCAGTTCTTC
many,-,TRBJ2-5,TRBV20-1,CSARDRGGETQYF,TGCAGTGCTAGAGATAGGGGAGGAGAGACCCAGTACTTC
many,-,TRBJ2-1,TRBV2,CASTINPGWDEQFF,TGTGCCAGCACTATTAACCCAGGGTGGGATGAGCAGTTCTTC
-,-,TRBJ2-6,TRBV19,CASSRGALISGANVLTF,TGTGCCAGTAGTAGGGGGGCCTTGATATCTGGGGCCAACGTCCTGACTTTC
many,-,TRBJ2-5,TRBV20-1,CSAVSGRQETQYF,TGCAGTGCTGTCTCGGGAAGACAAGAGACCCAGTACTTC
-,TRBD2,TRBJ2-7,TRBV20-1,CSASALLAGAYEQYF,TGCAGTGCTAGCGCCCTACTAGCGGGAGCCTACGAGCAGTACTTC
-,-,TRBJ2-7,TRBV11-3,CASSLTPHRNEQYF,TGTGCCAGCAGCCTCACTCCCCACAGGAACGAGCAGTACTTC
many,-,TRBJ2-5,TRBV27,CASSRQGGETQYF,TGTGCCAGCAGTCGACAGGGAGGGGAGACCCAGTACTTC
-,-,TRBJ2-5,TRBV5-4,CASNTGPQETQYF,TGTGCCAGCAACACGGGACCTCAAGAGACCCAGTACTTC
many,TRBD2,TRBJ2-1,TRBV20-1,CSLQLAGGYNEQFF,TGCAGCTTACAGCTAGCGGGAGGCTACAATGAGCAGTTCTTC